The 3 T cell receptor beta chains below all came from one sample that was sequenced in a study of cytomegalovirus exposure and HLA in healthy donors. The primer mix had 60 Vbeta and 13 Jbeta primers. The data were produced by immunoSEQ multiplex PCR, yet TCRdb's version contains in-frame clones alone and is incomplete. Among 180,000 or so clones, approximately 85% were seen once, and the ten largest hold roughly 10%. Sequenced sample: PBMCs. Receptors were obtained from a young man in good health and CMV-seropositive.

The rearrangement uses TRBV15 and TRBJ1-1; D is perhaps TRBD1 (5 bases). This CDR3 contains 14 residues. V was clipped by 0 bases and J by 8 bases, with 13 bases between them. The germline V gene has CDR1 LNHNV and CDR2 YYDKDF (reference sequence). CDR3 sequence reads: CATSRDYSRVEAFF. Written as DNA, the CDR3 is TGTGCCACCAGCAGAGACTACTCCAGGGTGGAAGCTTTCTTT.

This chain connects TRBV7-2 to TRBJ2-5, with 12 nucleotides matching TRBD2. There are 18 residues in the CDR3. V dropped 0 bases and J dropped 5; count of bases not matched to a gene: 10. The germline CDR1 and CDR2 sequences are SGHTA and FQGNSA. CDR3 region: CASSLADLAGGASETQYF. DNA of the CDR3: TGTGCCAGCAGCTTAGCCGATCTAGCGGGGGGGGCGTCCGAGACCCAGTACTTC.

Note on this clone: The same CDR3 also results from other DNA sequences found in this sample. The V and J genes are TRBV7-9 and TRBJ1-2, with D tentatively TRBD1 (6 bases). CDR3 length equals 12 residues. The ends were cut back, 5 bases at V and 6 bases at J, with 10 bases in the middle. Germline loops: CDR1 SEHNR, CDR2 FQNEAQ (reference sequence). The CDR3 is CASSRYRDGYTF. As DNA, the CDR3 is TGTGCCAGCAGCCGCTACAGGGATGGCTACACCTTC.